This record covers a single TCR beta chain. Its antigen is unknown. These data are taken from a study of cytomegalovirus exposure and HLA in healthy donors. Study-wide results and caveats: Researchers reportedly found TCR beta sequences accurately predicted most subjects' HLA-A and HLA-B alleles.

Amplification used 60 Vbeta primers and 13 Jbeta primers. Using immunoSEQ multiplex PCR, the repertoire was profiled, and TCRdb retains in-frame clones only, with some absent. The sample lists under 90,000 clones; approximately 71% were seen once. The germline V and J ends were trimmed by 2 bases and 7 bases, with 4 bases remaining between them. CDR1 and CDR2 (germline): SGHRS, YFSETQ. CDR3 length: 11 residues. The chain carries TRBV5-1 and TRBJ2-4; D not certain. Sequencing was done on a sample of PBMCs. This TCR was sampled from a man in his forties in good health and CMV-seronegative. CDR3 sequence: CASSFSNIQYF. CDR3 nucleotides: TGCGCCAGCAGCTTCTCCAACATTCAGTACTTC.